The present entry profiles one T cell receptor (beta chain) with its context. This CDR3 comprises 17 residues. Trimming stripped 0 bases from V and 0 bases from J, with 14 bases between. Germline V lookup: CDR1 KGHSH, CDR2 LQKENI. Original processing methods: By means of reference gene primer amplification, nucleated cell counts were estimated. Generated by immunoSEQ multiplex PCR, the TCRdb table keeps only in-frame clones and is missing some. V, J and clone size reflect that table, while D and trimming were determined from the DNA. The data hold a few hundred thousand clones, with about 90% observed a single time. This record comes from a study of blood T cell repertoires in COVID-19. Study-wide background: Spain, Italy and the United States supplied samples that represented acute and convalescent COVID-19.

The sample was PBMCs or T cells enriched from blood (not recorded which). This clonotype was obtained from a woman aged 30 to 39 who had recovered from COVID-19. J is TRBJ1-1 and V is TRBV18, with a weak D call TRBD1 (6 bases). This chain's CDR3 is CASSPPSTGLMNTEAFF. DNA for the CDR3: TGTGCCAGCTCACCACCGTCCACAGGGTTAATGAACACTGAAGCTTTCTTT.